This T cell receptor (beta chain) originates from a study of CD8+CD57+ T cells in acquired aplastic anemia. Across the study: Sorted CD4+ plus CD8+ cells gave DNA averaging 3.2 ug. Notes on the study in general: Significance was not reached for CD8+ Simpson's diversity between patients and controls.

About this clonotype: Its antigen remains unknown.

Sequencing involved patients with CD8+CD57+ cell expansion previously shown by flow cytometry. With no exception, the patients had severe acquired aplastic anemia. For CDR3 and TCR beta VDJ profiling, genomic DNA was the template used. From the reads, TCRdb called clonotypes with MiXCR, one entry per CDR3 protein. This sample yields about 160,000 distinct CDR3 sequences, of which approximately 51% are seen a single time; 3% to 4% belongs to the top ten. The TCR was taken from a human donor with aplastic anemia. Sequencing was performed on sorted CD4+, CD8+, or CD8+CD57+ T cells (not recorded which) from PBMCs.

The CDR3 loop is CASSVGSELFF. The CDR3 DNA is TGTGCCAGCAGCGTAGGATCGGAGCTGTTTTTT. J is TRBJ2-2 and V is TRBV9; D is unresolved. V was pared by 0 bases and J by 10 bases, with 4 bases between. The CDR3 covers 11 residues. CDR1 and CDR2 (germline): SGDLS, YYNGEE.